The 28 T cell receptor beta chains in this list originate from one sample, sequenced in a study of T cells in narcolepsy. Using immunoSEQ multiplex PCR, the repertoire was profiled, and TCRdb retains in-frame clones only, with some absent. The table has more than 10,000 clones, around 70% seen once; the top ten hold roughly 20%. Sequenced sample: CD45RA- memory CD8+ T cells from PBMCs. These receptor sequences come from a human donor with narcolepsy.

DNA of the CDR3: TGTGCCAGCACTCCGGGACCTGCAACTAATGAAAAACTGTTTTTT. Protein sequence: CASTPGPATNEKLFF. This chain uses TRBV6-1 with TRBJ1-4; D might be TRBD1 (5 bases). Per germline, CDR1 MNHNS and CDR2 SASEGT. V was cut by 7 bases and J by 0 bases, with 12 bases left in between. This CDR3 has 15 residues.

V and J are TRBV5-4 and TRBJ2-1, with 7 positions matching TRBD2. The CDR3 is made up of 15 amino acids. Unmatched junction bases numbered 9, after V lost 2 bases and J lost 7 bases. Germline CDR1 is SGHNT and CDR2 is YYREEE (reference sequence). This CDR3 is CASSLGGRARNEQFF. Here the CDR3 DNA reads TGTGCCAGCAGCTTAGGAGGGAGGGCCCGTAATGAGCAGTTCTTC.

This clone was seen a handful of times. The chain links TRBV5-4 to TRBJ1-2; D unresolved. There are 18 residues in the CDR3. V lost 2 bases to trimming and J lost 4 bases, with 24 bases between them. The germline gives CDR1 SGHNT, CDR2 YYREEE (reference sequence). DNA of the CDR3: TGTGCCAGCAGCTTTTTCGCGGGGTCAGCCCTAATCCCCTATGGCTACACCTTC. Translated: CASSFFAGSALIPYGYTF.

The V gene is TRBV27, the J gene TRBJ2-1; D may be TRBD2 (6 bases). CDR1 is MNHEY and CDR2 is SMNVEV in the germline V gene (reference sequence). V lost 5 bases and J lost 3, with 17 bases in between. The CDR3 is 16 amino acids. CDR3 sequence reads: CASSPRRAQGYNEQFF. The CDR3 nucleotides read TGTGCCAGCAGTCCCCGGAGGGCCCAGGGCTACAATGAGCAGTTCTTC.

The chain recombines TRBV7-9 with TRBJ2-7, with D perhaps matching TRBD2 (6 bases). Trimming took 6 bases from V and 0 from J, leaving 18 bases between them. CDR1 is SEHNR and CDR2 is FQNEAQ in the germline V gene (reference sequence). The CDR3 loop spans 16 amino acids. In DNA, the CDR3 is TGTGCCAGCAGGCCGGGAGAGGGATTTAGCTCCTACGAGCAGTACTTC. Encoded protein: CASRPGEGFSSYEQYF. Variable domain in full (rest from reference TRBV7-9 and TRBJ2-7): DTGVSQNPRHKITKRGQNVTFRCDPISEHNRLYWYRQTLGQGPEFLTYFQNEAQLEKSRLLSDRFSAERPKGSFSTLEIQRTEQGDSAMYLCASRPGEGFSSYEQYFGPGTRLTVT.

The chain employs TRBV7-3 and TRBJ1-2; 7 positions match TRBD1. In germline, CDR1 is SGHTA, CDR2 FQGTGA. This CDR3 is 13 amino acids long. Trimming removed 0 bases from V and 10 bases from J; junction bases left unmatched: 5. CDR3 bases: TGTGCCAGCAGCTTAACGTTTGAGGGGGCCTACACCTTC. Its translation: CASSLTFEGAYTF.

The V call is TRBV6-6, the J call TRBJ2-1, with D tentatively TRBD2 (6 bases). In germline, CDR1 is MNHNY, CDR2 SVGAGI (reference sequence). The CDR3 is 13 residues long. V lost 4 bases and J lost 10, with 14 bases in between. CDR3 coding DNA: TGTGCCAGCAGTTTGGGGGAGGCTGGCGAGCAGTTCTTC. It translates to CASSLGEAGEQFF.

J is TRBJ2-3 and V is TRBV30, with D possibly matching TRBD2 (5 bases). This CDR3 spans 14 amino acids. The germline V gene encodes CDR1 GTSNPN and CDR2 SVGIG (reference sequence). The V and J ends lost 4 bases and 4 bases respectively, with 15 bases between them. The CDR3 DNA reads as TGTGCCTGGAAGAGTCTCGGGGATTCAGATACGCAGTATTTT. This encodes CAWKSLGDSDTQYF.

Written as DNA, the CDR3 is TGCGCCAGCAGTACCCTCCAAGTGGTTGATACGCAGTATTTT. It codes for CASSTLQVVDTQYF. The chain is built from TRBV10-2 and TRBJ2-3; D not certain. The V and J ends lost 5 bases and 6 bases respectively, with 15 bases between them. The V gene's germline CDR1 is WSHSY and CDR2 SAAADI. The CDR3 length is 14 residues.

This clone was observed a few times. CDR3 residues: CASSPWTSGNTIYF. The CDR3 coding sequence is TGCGCCAGCAGCCCCTGGACCTCTGGAAACACCATATATTTT. This chain connects TRBV4-3 to TRBJ1-3; D gene uncertain. The germline CDR1 and CDR2 sequences are LGHNA and YSLEER. The V gene lost 4 bases and the J gene lost 0 bases, with 7 bases spanning the gap. The CDR3 has 14 amino acids.

This clone showed up just once. The CDR3 is CARSLGRPSTDTQYF. The CDR3 DNA reads as TGTGCCAGAAGCTTGGGGAGGCCTAGCACAGATACGCAGTATTTT. The chain carries TRBV5-3 and TRBJ2-3, with a weak D call TRBD2 (5 bases). TRBV5-3 is treated as an ORF (open reading frame) with a function not yet certain. V was cut by 0 bases and J by 0 bases, with 8 bases left in between. CDR3 length: 15 amino acids.

J is TRBJ1-1 and V is TRBV5-6; D may be TRBD1 (5 bases). The germline V gene encodes CDR1 SGHDT and CDR2 YYEEEE. V dropped 4 bases and J dropped 6 bases, with 19 bases sitting between them. This CDR3 region has 15 residues. As DNA, the CDR3 is TGTGCCAGCAGCCACGCCGGTGGAGGGGAGGCTGAAGCTTTCTTT. Translation: CASSHAGGGEAEAFF. Together with reference TRBV5-6 and TRBJ1-1, the CDR3 gives the full variable domain: DAGVTQSPTHLIKTRGQQVTLRCSPKSGHDTVSWYQQALGQGPQFIFQYYEEEERQRGNFPDRFSGHQFPNYSSELNVNALLLGDSALYLCASSHAGGGEAEAFFGQGTRLTVV.

CDR3 amino acids: CASSIYLGTGELFF. In DNA form, the CDR3 reads TGTGCCAGTAGTATTTATTTAGGAACCGGGGAGCTGTTTTTT. The chain couples TRBV19 to TRBJ2-2; the D is unclear. From germline, CDR1 is LNHDA and CDR2 SQIVND (reference sequence). V gave up 3 bases and J gave up 5 bases, with 10 bases separating them. The CDR3 length is 14 residues. The variable domain in full, with the rest retrieved from reference TRBV19 and TRBJ2-2, is DGGITQSPKYLFRKEGQNVTLSCEQNLNHDAMYWYRQDPGQGLRLIYYSQIVNDFQKGDIAEGYSVSREKKESFPLTVTSAQKNPTAFYLCASSIYLGTGELFFGEGSRLTVL.

V and J are TRBV5-1 and TRBJ2-5; D call uncertain. Trimming removed 3 bases at V and 0 bases at J, with 6 bases between. The CDR3 covers 13 residues. Germline V gene data show CDR1 as SGHRS and CDR2 as YFSETQ. This CDR3 reads CASSSPNQETQYF. In nucleotides, the CDR3 is TGCGCCAGCAGCTCCCCCAACCAAGAGACCCAGTACTTC.

The chain is built from TRBV19 and TRBJ2-4; the D is unclear. The CDR3 runs to 16 residues. The germline V gene has CDR1 LNHDA and CDR2 SQIVND (reference sequence). Between the trimmed V and J ends, which lost 7 bases and 0 bases, there was a span of 16 bases. The CDR3 bases are TGTGCCAGTACCTCAGGCAGGAAACTAGCCAAAAACATTCAGTACTTC. Amino acids: CASTSGRKLAKNIQYF.

The chain has TRBV4-3 and TRBJ2-7, with 7 bases fitting TRBD2. This CDR3 is built from 16 residues. Germline lookup yields CDR1 LGHNA and CDR2 YSLEER. V shed 0 bases and J 2 bases; nucleotides not matched to a gene: 7. The CDR3 coding sequence is TGCGCCAGCAGCCAAGATATTAGCGCGGGAGCCTACGAGCAGTACTTC. Its protein product is CASSQDISAGAYEQYF.

The chain has TRBV7-9 and TRBJ1-2; the D is unclear. This CDR3 region has 14 residues. Germline V gene lookup returns CDR1 SEHNR and CDR2 FQNEAQ (reference sequence). The V end was cut by 1 base, the J end by 2 bases, with 8 bases between. The CDR3 sequence: CASSLVVRNYGYTF. In DNA form, the CDR3 reads TGTGCCAGCAGCTTAGTGGTCAGGAACTATGGCTACACCTTC.

This clone was picked up one time. The chain links TRBV11-2 to TRBJ2-7; no definite D call. The CDR3 has 14 residues. Trimming cost V 3 bases and J 0 bases, with 9 bases left between them. Germline loops: CDR1 SGHAT, CDR2 FQNNGV. The CDR3, as DNA: TGTGCCAGCAGCTTGAGTCAGGCCTCCTACGAGCAGTACTTC. As protein: CASSLSQASYEQYF.

The genes are TRBV7-6 and TRBJ2-1; D possibly corresponds to TRBD1 (7 bases). Trimming removed 1 base at V and 8 bases at J, with 9 bases between. This CDR3 comprises 13 residues. Germline-derived CDR1 and CDR2 are SGHVS and FNYEAQ. The CDR3 nucleotides read TGTGCCAGCAGCTTAGGCAGGGGGGATGAGCAGTTCTTC. Translated, it gives CASSLGRGDEQFF.

The V call is TRBV11-1, the J call TRBJ2-5, with 7 bases fitting TRBD2. V lost 5 bases and J lost 4; bases outside the gene matches: 7. CDR3 length equals 14 residues. Per germline, CDR1 SGHAT and CDR2 FQDESV (reference sequence). This CDR3 reads CASSSLAARETQYF. CDR3 bases: TGTGCCAGCAGCAGTCTAGCGGCCCGAGAGACCCAGTACTTC. The full variable domain, with the rest looked up from reference TRBV11-1 and TRBJ2-5, is EAEVAQSPRYKITEKSQAVAFWCDPISGHATLYWYRQILGQGPELLVQFQDESVVDDSQLPKDRFSAERLKGVDSTLKIQPAELGDSAMYLCASSSLAARETQYFGPGTRLLVL.

The rearrangement links TRBV9 to TRBJ1-2; a weak D match, TRBD1 (5 bases). The CDR3 spans 13 residues. V shed 4 bases and J shed 9 bases, with 16 bases lying between them. Germline V lookup: CDR1 SGDLS, CDR2 YYNGEE. This CDR3 reads CASSPSGGISYTF. In nucleotides, the CDR3 is TGTGCCAGCAGCCCCAGCGGGGGTATTAGCTACACCTTC.

V usage is TRBV21-1 and J usage is TRBJ1-6; the table names TRBD1, a call not compared with the DNA. TRBV21-1 is recorded as a pseudogene. The CDR3 loop spans 16 amino acids. CDR3 region: CASSISGTGPNSPLHF. The CDR3 bases are TGTGCCAGCAGCATCAGTGGGACAGGCCCTAATTCACCCCTCCACTTT.

In DNA, the CDR3 is TGCGCCAGCAGCTTGGCCTGGGAAGCGGGGCAGTTCTTC. This sequence encodes CASSLAWEAGQFF. The rearrangement joins TRBV5-1 to TRBJ2-1; TRBD2 might be the D (6 bases). The CDR3 runs 13 residues. V shed 0 bases and J shed 12 bases, with 13 bases lying between them. CDR1 and CDR2 from the germline V gene are SGHRS and YFSETQ.

V usage is TRBV28 and J usage is TRBJ2-7, with 11 bases identical to TRBD1. Germline V gives CDR1 MDHEN, CDR2 SYDVKM. Trimming removed 5 bases from V and 2 bases from J; junction bases left unmatched: 5. The CDR3 has 15 residues. CDR3 nucleotide sequence: TGTGCCAGCAGTCTCGGACAGGGGGCGACCTACGAGCAGTACTTC. Its translation is CASSLGQGATYEQYF.

The rearrangement joins TRBV19 to TRBJ1-1; the match to TRBD1 covers 9 bases. Unmatched junction bases numbered 4, after V lost 6 bases and J lost 5 bases. The CDR3 has 13 amino acids. The germline CDR1 and CDR2 sequences are LNHDA and SQIVND (reference sequence). This chain's CDR3 is CASSRDRDTEAFF. In DNA form, the CDR3 reads TGTGCCAGTAGCCGGGACAGGGATACTGAAGCTTTCTTT.

The chain uses TRBV19 and TRBJ2-5; 7 bases agree with TRBD2. V lost 5 bases and J lost 7; bases outside the gene matches: 7. Per the germline V gene, CDR1 is LNHDA and CDR2 is SQIVND (reference sequence). The CDR3 runs 13 residues. Here the CDR3 DNA reads TGTGCCAGTAGTGTAGGACTAGGACTGACCCAGTACTTC. Amino acids: CASSVGLGLTQYF.

This clone is labeled as medium-sized (0.01 to 0.1%). J is TRBJ1-6 and V is TRBV4-3; no definite D call. The CDR3 has 17 amino acids. Germline V lookup: CDR1 LGHNA, CDR2 YSLEER. The V end lost 0 bases, the J end lost 3 bases, and 12 bases lay between the germline ends. This CDR3 reads CASSQDPVWFYNSPLHF. The CDR3 DNA reads as TGCGCCAGCAGCCAAGACCCCGTGTGGTTCTATAATTCACCCCTCCACTTT.

The J gene is TRBJ1-5, the V gene TRBV4-1, with 7 bases matching TRBD1. After removal of 2 bases from V and 6 bases from J, the junction contained 7 bases not matched to a gene. Germline V lookup: CDR1 MGHRA, CDR2 YSYEKL. This CDR3 is 15 amino acids long. CDR3 nucleotides: TGCGCCAGCAGCCAAACAGGGGCTATGTCTCAGCCCCAGCATTTT. It codes for CASSQTGAMSQPQHF.